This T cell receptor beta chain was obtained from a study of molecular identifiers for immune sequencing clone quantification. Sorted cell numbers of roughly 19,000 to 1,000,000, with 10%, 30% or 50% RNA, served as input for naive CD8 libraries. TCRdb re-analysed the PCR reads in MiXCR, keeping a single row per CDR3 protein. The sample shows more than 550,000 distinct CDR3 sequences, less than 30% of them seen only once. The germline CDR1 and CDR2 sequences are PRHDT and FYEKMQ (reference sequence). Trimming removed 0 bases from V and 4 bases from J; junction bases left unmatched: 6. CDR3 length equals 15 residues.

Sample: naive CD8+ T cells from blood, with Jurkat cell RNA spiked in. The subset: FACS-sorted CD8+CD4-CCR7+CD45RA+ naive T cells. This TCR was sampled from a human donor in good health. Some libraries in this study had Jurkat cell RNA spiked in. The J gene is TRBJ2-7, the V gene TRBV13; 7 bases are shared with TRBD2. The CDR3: CASSLGRGEGYEQYF. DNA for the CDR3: TGTGCCAGCAGCTTAGGTCGGGGGGAGGGTTACGAGCAGTACTTC.